The entry below gives a single T cell receptor beta chain sequence along with its context. The PCR employed 60 Vbeta primers together with 13 Jbeta primers. The assay was immunoSEQ multiplex PCR, and TCRdb's table has in-frame clones only and misses some. The sample shows 200,000 to 250,000 clones, roughly 80% of them seen only once. This record comes from a study of cytomegalovirus exposure and HLA in healthy donors. The TCR was taken from a girl aged 2 to 9 in good health and CMV-seronegative. Specimen: PBMCs.

CDR3 coding DNA: TGTGCCAGCAGCGAAGCGGGAGGTATTACCCTCGAGCAGTACTTC. Amino acids: CASSEAGGITLEQYF. V usage is TRBV7-9 and J usage is TRBJ2-7, with 9 bases aligning to TRBD2. The CDR3 is 15 residues long. J was trimmed by 6 bases and V by 5 bases; bases with no gene match: 11. Per the germline V gene, CDR1 is SEHNR and CDR2 is FQNEAQ (reference sequence).